A single sample is the source of the 18 T cell receptor beta chains below, sequenced in a study of T cell responses to AZD1222 COVID-19 vaccine. Profiling relied on immunoSEQ multiplex PCR, and the TCRdb table lists in-frame clones only, not all of them. The sample yields approximately 110,000 clones, just under 90% seen once. Source: peripheral blood, taken on day 0 of AZD1222 vaccination. The receptors derive from an adult in good health.

The gene calls are TRBV3-1 (or the pseudogene TRBV3-2) and TRBJ1-4; D is ambiguous. The CDR3 runs 12 residues. With 6 bases removed from V and 8 bases from J, the gap between germline ends came to 10 bases. CDR1 is LGHDT, CDR2 YNNKEL, per germline (reference sequence). This chain's CDR3 is CASSSPGEKLFF. The DNA for the CDR3 is TGTGCCAGCAGTTCTCCCGGGGAAAAACTGTTTTTT.

The chain recombines TRBV30 with TRBJ2-3; D is undetermined. This CDR3 region has 14 residues. Germline CDR1 reads GTSNPN; CDR2 reads SVGIG (reference sequence). V lost 2 bases and J lost 0, with 9 bases in between. CDR3: CAWSPDASTDTQYF. Here the CDR3 DNA reads TGTGCCTGGAGTCCGGACGCTAGCACAGATACGCAGTATTTT.

The chain employs TRBV29-1 and TRBJ2-1; weak D call: TRBD2 (6 bases). The ends were cut back, 8 bases at V and 9 bases at J, with 17 bases in the middle. Germline V gives CDR1 SQVTM, CDR2 ANQGSEA. The CDR3 spans 12 residues. CDR3 DNA: TGCAGCTTGCTGGCGGGACTGGGTGAGCAGTTCTTC. This translates into CSLLAGLGEQFF.

In its sample, this clone was seen once. The chain couples TRBV5-1 to TRBJ2-5; D unclear. Germline V gene lookup returns CDR1 SGHRS and CDR2 YFSETQ. This CDR3 has 11 amino acids. Trimming removed 4 bases from V and 5 bases from J, with 6 bases in between. Here the CDR3 reads CASSEGETQYF. As DNA, the CDR3 is TGCGCCAGCAGCGAAGGGGAGACCCAGTACTTC.

The chain couples TRBV27 to TRBJ1-2; D perhaps matches TRBD1 (5 bases). This CDR3 contains 18 residues. Germline CDR1 and CDR2: MNHEY and SMNVEV (reference sequence). The V end lost 3 bases, the J end lost 6 bases, and 26 bases lay between the germline ends. CDR3 nucleotide sequence: TGTGCCAGCAGTTTCAGCGGGCTTTTTAAGGGGATTAGGAATGGCTACACCTTC. It yields the protein CASSFSGLFKGIRNGYTF.

V gene TRBV2 combines with J gene TRBJ2-7, with 9 bases fitting TRBD1. The J segment lost 6 bases and the V segment lost 6 bases, leaving 9 bases of the junction unmatched. Germline-derived CDR1 and CDR2 are SNHLY and FYNNEI. This CDR3 has 14 residues. The CDR3 coding sequence is TGTGCCAGCAGCGAACAGGGGGCGCAAAGCGAGCAGTACTTC. Its translation: CASSEQGAQSEQYF.

J is TRBJ2-6 and V is TRBV5-1; TRBD1 matches 7 bases. The CDR3 consists of 18 residues. After removal of 2 bases from V and 1 base from J, the junction contained 9 bases not matched to a gene. Germline V lookup: CDR1 SGHRS, CDR2 YFSETQ. Here the CDR3 reads CASSLWDRSSSGANVLTF. The CDR3 DNA is TGCGCCAGCAGCTTATGGGACAGAAGTTCTTCTGGGGCCAACGTCCTGACTTTC.

This clone has just one count. V usage is TRBV3-1 (or the pseudogene TRBV3-2) and J usage is TRBJ2-3, with TRBD1 matching 7 bases. Germline V lookup: CDR1 LGHDT, CDR2 YNNKEL (reference sequence). The CDR3 has 16 amino acids. Trimming took 4 bases from V and 6 from J; bases not matched to a gene: 13. CDR3 nucleotide sequence: TGTGCCAGCAGCCCCCGACAGGGTAGGAGTGGGGATACGCAGTATTTT. Amino acid sequence: CASSPRQGRSGDTQYF.

The genes are TRBV6-2 or TRBV6-3 and TRBJ2-4; perhaps TRBD2 as D (6 bases). Germline CDR1 is MNHEY and CDR2 is SVGEGT. This CDR3 has 16 residues. The V end was cut by 2 bases, the J end by 1 base, with 12 bases between. This CDR3 reads CASSYPGLSAKNIQYF. The CDR3 coding sequence is TGTGCCAGCAGTTACCCGGGACTTTCGGCCAAAAACATTCAGTACTTC.

The chain uses TRBV30 and TRBJ2-5; 12 nucleotides match TRBD2. The CDR3 totals 15 residues. Trimming cost V 6 bases and J 2 bases; bases outside gene matches: 7. CDR1 GTSNPN and CDR2 SVGIG come from the germline V gene (reference sequence). The CDR3 loop reads CACQVLAGGQETQYF. CDR3 nucleotide sequence: TGTGCCTGTCAGGTACTAGCGGGGGGACAAGAGACCCAGTACTTC.

The chain employs TRBV4-1 and TRBJ2-7, with 8 bases lining up with TRBD2. Germline lookup yields CDR1 MGHRA and CDR2 YSYEKL. The CDR3 is 16 residues long. The junction had 8 bases not matched to a gene; V was cut back by 2 bases and J by 2 bases. CDR3 amino acids: CASSQLPEAGAYEQYF. CDR3 nucleotides: TGCGCCAGCAGCCAACTCCCTGAAGCGGGGGCCTACGAGCAGTACTTC.

The V gene is TRBV19, the J gene TRBJ1-1; D uncertain. Between the trimmed V and J ends, which lost 7 bases and 10 bases, there was a span of 25 bases. This CDR3 contains 15 residues. Germline values: CDR1 LNHDA, CDR2 SQIVND (reference sequence). The CDR3 is CASTPPRAVVGAAFF. In DNA, the CDR3 is TGTGCCAGTACCCCCCCCCGGGCGGTAGTTGGCGCAGCTTTCTTT. The full variable domain, completed using reference TRBV19 and TRBJ1-1, is DGGITQSPKYLFRKEGQNVTLSCEQNLNHDAMYWYRQDPGQGLRLIYYSQIVNDFQKGDIAEGYSVSREKKESFPLTVTSAQKNPTAFYLCASTPPRAVVGAAFFGQGTRLTVV.

The chain carries TRBV2 and TRBJ2-7, with TRBD2 identical over 11 bases. Germline values: CDR1 SNHLY, CDR2 FYNNEI. The trim removed 4 bases at V and 3 bases at J, leaving 5 bases unmatched. This CDR3 region has 15 residues. Written as DNA, the CDR3 is TGTGCCAGCAGTGTCCCACTAGCGGGAGTCTACGAGCAGTACTTC. Protein sequence: CASSVPLAGVYEQYF.

The chain joins TRBV5-1 to TRBJ2-1, with D possibly matching TRBD1 (5 bases). Between the trimmed V and J ends, which lost 0 bases and 5 bases, there was a span of 15 bases. Germline CDR1 SGHRS, CDR2 YFSETQ. This CDR3 is 16 amino acids long. CDR3 sequence reads: CASSLEAGKPDNEQFF. The CDR3 DNA follows: TGCGCCAGCAGCTTGGAGGCAGGGAAACCGGACAATGAGCAGTTCTTC.

The chain couples TRBV18 to TRBJ1-1, with unresolved D. CDR3 length: 15 residues. The V gene lost 3 bases and the J gene lost 4 bases, with 15 bases spanning the gap. The germline V gene has CDR1 KGHSH and CDR2 LQKENI. The CDR3 here is CASSPLELSVTEAFF. CDR3 coding DNA: TGTGCCAGCTCACCCTTGGAGCTAAGCGTCACTGAAGCTTTCTTT.

The chain carries TRBV4-1 and TRBJ1-6; D not resolved. Trimming removed 3 bases from V and 9 bases from J, with 15 bases in between. The CDR3 loop spans 15 amino acids. Germline CDR1 and CDR2: MGHRA and YSYEKL. CDR3 DNA sequence: TGCGCCAGCAGCCAGGTTGCGGGTCTTTCTTCACCCCTCCACTTT. It codes for CASSQVAGLSSPLHF.

The chain recombines TRBV3-1 (or the pseudogene TRBV3-2) with TRBJ1-1; no clear D gene. The V gene lost 0 bases and the J gene lost 0 bases, with 8 bases spanning the gap. The CDR3 runs to 15 residues. CDR1 is LGHDT, CDR2 YNNKEL, per germline (reference sequence). The CDR3 DNA is TGTGCCAGCAGCCAAGATTACCCTTTGAACACTGAAGCTTTCTTT. This encodes CASSQDYPLNTEAFF.

This chain links TRBV7-2 with TRBJ2-5; D is possibly TRBD2 (7 bases). Germline lookup yields CDR1 SGHTA and CDR2 FQGNSA. V lost 1 base to trimming and J lost 1 base, with 10 bases between them. This CDR3 is 15 amino acids long. The DNA of the CDR3 is TGTGCCAGCAGCTTAGGGGCGGGGGCCCAAGAGACCCAGTACTTC. Its translation is CASSLGAGAQETQYF.